This entry describes one T cell receptor (beta chain). This sample was included in a study of T cell changes during pregnancy in multiple sclerosis. Germline V gene sequence: CDR1 MNHEY, CDR2 SMNVEV (reference sequence). CDR3 length equals 17 residues. J was trimmed by 6 bases and V by 5 bases; bases with no gene match: 14. Here immunoSEQ multiplex PCR was the method, and the copy in TCRdb shows in-frame clones only, minus some. The table lists tens of thousands of clones, about nine tenths of them singletons. Specimen: CD8+ T cells from peripheral blood mononuclear cells, collected before pregnancy. The V call is TRBV27, the J call TRBJ2-1; TRBD2 aligns across 9 bases. The TCR originated in a female donor with multiple sclerosis, enrolled in a pregnancy study. The CDR3 DNA is TGTGCCAGCAGTACAGTTCCCCCCGGGACTAGCAGCAATGAGCAGTTCTTC. As protein: CASSTVPPGTSSNEQFF.